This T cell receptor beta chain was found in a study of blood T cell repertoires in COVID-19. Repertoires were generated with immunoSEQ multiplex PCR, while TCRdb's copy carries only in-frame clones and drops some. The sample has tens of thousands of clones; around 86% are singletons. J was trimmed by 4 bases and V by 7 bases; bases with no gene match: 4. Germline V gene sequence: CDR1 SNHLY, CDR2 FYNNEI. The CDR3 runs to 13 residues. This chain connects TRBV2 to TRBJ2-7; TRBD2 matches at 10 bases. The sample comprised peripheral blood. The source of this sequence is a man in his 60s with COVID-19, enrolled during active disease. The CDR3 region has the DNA TGTGCCAGCATTGCTAGCGGGAGTTACGAGCAGTACTTC. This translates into CASIASGSYEQYF.